This entry lists 28 T cell receptor beta chains sequenced from one sample in a study of cytomegalovirus exposure and HLA in healthy donors. PCR primers comprised 60 Vbeta and 13 Jbeta primers. The table came from immunoSEQ multiplex PCR; TCRdb's copy has only in-frame clones and leaves some out. The repertoire consists of 110,000 or so clones, with about 86% occurring once and the leading ten covering about 2%. The sequencing input was PBMCs. These receptors were obtained from a woman younger than 45 in good health and CMV-seronegative.

This clone was counted a single time. The gene calls are TRBV10-2 and TRBJ2-7; 8 bases agree with TRBD2. V was pared by 10 bases and J by 3 bases, with 8 bases of the junction left unmatched. Germline-derived CDR1 and CDR2 are WSHSY and SAAADI. CDR3 size: 13 residues. The CDR3 reads CAIEAGDSYEQYF. The CDR3 DNA reads as TGCGCCATAGAAGCGGGAGACAGCTACGAGCAGTACTTC.

This clone occurred once. This rearrangement joins TRBV5-1 to TRBJ2-3; 8 bases are a match to TRBD1. Germline V lookup: CDR1 SGHRS, CDR2 YFSETQ. The CDR3 covers 14 residues. The J segment lost 3 bases and the V segment lost 7 bases, leaving 7 bases of the junction unmatched. The CDR3 DNA sequence: TGCGCCAGCGGACAGGGTTTGGATACAGATACGCAGTATTTT. It translates to CASGQGLDTDTQYF. The whole variable domain, remainder taken from reference TRBV5-1 and TRBJ2-3, is KAGVTQTPRYLIKTRGQQVTLSCSPISGHRSVSWYQQTPGQGLQFLFEYFSETQRNKGNFPGRFSGRQFSNSRSEMNVSTLELGDSALYLCASGQGLDTDTQYFGPGTRLTVL.

The J gene is TRBJ1-2, the V gene TRBV2, with 7 bases identical to TRBD1. Germline CDR1 reads SNHLY; CDR2 reads FYNNEI. V was clipped by 7 bases and J by 4 bases; unmatched bases: 9. The CDR3 is made up of 14 amino acids. Here the CDR3 reads CASTTGTAFYGYTF. The CDR3 region has the DNA TGTGCCAGCACAACCGGGACAGCTTTCTATGGCTACACCTTC.

This clone came up a few times. V gene TRBV5-1 combines with J gene TRBJ2-2; 7 bases align to TRBD1. Germline V gene lookup returns CDR1 SGHRS and CDR2 YFSETQ. The CDR3 extends over 15 amino acids. Trimming removed 5 bases from V and 4 bases from J; junction bases left unmatched: 8. As DNA, the CDR3 is TGCGCCAGCAGTCGACAGGGTGATCCCACCGGGGAGCTGTTTTTT. Protein sequence: CASSRQGDPTGELFF.

This chain links TRBV5-4 with TRBJ2-1; 8 nucleotides line up with TRBD2. The germline CDR1 and CDR2 sequences are SGHNT and YYREEE (reference sequence). CDR3 length: 17 residues. V shed 0 bases and J 7 bases; nucleotides not matched to a gene: 12. CDR3 DNA: TGTGCCAGCAGCTTGGCCTGGCCAGCGGGAGCCCCTAATGAGCAGTTCTTC. Translating gives CASSLAWPAGAPNEQFF.

This clone was seen just once. The gene calls are TRBV18 and TRBJ1-2; possible D gene TRBD1, 6 bases. Looked up from germline, CDR1 is KGHSH and CDR2 is LQKENI. Trimming took off 3 bases at V and 5 bases at J, with 16 bases between the two ends. The CDR3 sequence is 15 residues long. CDR3 sequence: CASSPEGDIAYGYTF. Written as DNA, the CDR3 is TGTGCCAGCTCACCCGAGGGGGACATCGCGTATGGCTACACCTTC.

The rearrangement joins TRBV7-3 to TRBJ2-2, with 12 bases aligning to TRBD2. The CDR3 sequence is 16 residues long. Per germline, CDR1 SGHTA and CDR2 FQGTGA. The junction had 9 bases not matched to a gene; V was cut back by 5 bases and J by 8 bases. The DNA of the CDR3 is TGTGCCAGCAGCGACCGACTAGCGGGAGATTCGGGGGAGCTGTTTTTT. Translation gives CASSDRLAGDSGELFF. The entire variable domain, with the rest obtained from reference TRBV7-3 and TRBJ2-2, is as follows: GAGVSQTPSNKVTEKGKYVELRCDPISGHTALYWYRQSLGQGPEFLIYFQGTGAADDSGLPNDRFFAVRPEGSVSTLKIQRTERGDSAVYLCASSDRLAGDSGELFFGEGSRLTVL.

V is TRBV4-3 and J is TRBJ2-1; a weak D match, TRBD2 (6 bases). CDR1 LGHNA and CDR2 YSLEER come from the germline V gene. The CDR3 sequence is 14 residues long. V was cut by 1 base and J by 13 bases, with 17 bases left in between. Here the CDR3 reads CASSQGPGLQGQFF. The CDR3 nucleotides are TGCGCCAGCAGCCAAGGGCCGGGACTCCAAGGTCAGTTCTTC.

This sequence joins TRBV28 and TRBJ2-4; possible D gene TRBD1, 5 bases. Per germline, CDR1 MDHEN and CDR2 SYDVKM. V lost 1 base and J lost 7, with 11 bases in between. This CDR3 region has 14 residues. Written as DNA, the CDR3 is TGTGCCAGCAGTTTATATAGGGGCCAGAACATTCAGTACTTC. This codes for CASSLYRGQNIQYF. The whole variable domain, filled in from reference TRBV28 and TRBJ2-4, reads DVKVTQSSRYLVKRTGEKVFLECVQDMDHENMFWYRQDPGLGLRLIYFSYDVKMKEKGDIPEGYSVSREKKERFSLILESASTNQTSMYLCASSLYRGQNIQYFGAGTRLSVL.

This sequence joins TRBV7-9 and TRBJ1-4; a weak D match, TRBD1 (5 bases). V was shortened by 5 bases and J by 0 bases, with 10 bases between the two germline ends. Looked up from germline, CDR1 is SEHNR and CDR2 is FQNEAQ (reference sequence). The CDR3 covers 15 residues. DNA for the CDR3: TGTGCCAGCAGCCCTGGGGCAGCAACTAATGAAAAACTGTTTTTT. Translated, it gives CASSPGAATNEKLFF.

CDR3 nucleotide sequence: TGTGCCAGCAATAGACTAGTGGGGATCAATGAGCAGTTCTTC. Its protein is CASNRLVGINEQFF. This chain connects TRBV2 to TRBJ2-1; TRBD2 might be the D (6 bases). Germline V CDR1 and CDR2: SNHLY, FYNNEI. V lost 7 bases, J lost 6 bases, and 16 bases lay in between. This CDR3 region has 14 residues.

The rearrangement links TRBV6-4 to TRBJ2-3; D perhaps matches TRBD1 (5 bases). V was cut by 3 bases and J by 6 bases, with 28 bases left in between. This CDR3 region has 19 residues. CDR1 is MRHNA and CDR2 is SNTAGT in the germline V gene. Written as DNA, the CDR3 is TGTGCCAGCAGTGAATCCGCCCTCTTACGGACAATCGAGTCGGATACGCAGTATTTT. Its protein is CASSESALLRTIESDTQYF.

V and J are TRBV13 and TRBJ2-1, with 10 positions matching TRBD2. The germline V gene encodes CDR1 PRHDT and CDR2 FYEKMQ (reference sequence). This CDR3 is 15 amino acids long. Trimming removed 8 bases from V and 9 bases from J; junction bases left unmatched: 13. In DNA form, the CDR3 reads TGTGCCAGCTTACACCTAGCGGGAGCATCGGTTGAGCAGTTCTTC. Amino acids: CASLHLAGASVEQFF.

A few counts support this clone. The CDR3 DNA follows: TGTGCCAGCAGCGTAGTTAGGGGGGGAGGGAGTGAAAAACTGTTTTTT. Translated: CASSVVRGGGSEKLFF. The chain recombines TRBV9 with TRBJ1-4; D is perhaps TRBD1 (6 bases). The V gene's germline CDR1 is SGDLS and CDR2 YYNGEE. This CDR3 is 16 amino acids long. Trimming shortened V by 0 bases and J by 7 bases, and 16 bases separated the two germline ends.

This clone was recorded only once. CDR3 residues: CASSLTGQRHHGQFF. DNA for the CDR3: TGTGCCAGCAGCTTAACGGGACAGCGCCACCACGGGCAGTTCTTC. V gene TRBV7-3 combines with J gene TRBJ2-1, with 7 bases matching TRBD1. This CDR3 has 15 residues. The germline gives CDR1 SGHTA, CDR2 FQGTGA. The V gene end was trimmed by 0 bases and the J gene end by 12 bases; junction bases not matched to a gene: 11.

The rearrangement uses TRBV30 and TRBJ2-1, with 9 bases aligning to TRBD1. The CDR3 sequence is 11 residues long. Germline V gene lookup returns CDR1 GTSNPN and CDR2 SVGIG (reference sequence). The V gene end was trimmed by 1 base and the J gene end by 12 bases; junction bases not matched to a gene: 1. The CDR3 loop reads CAWSGGQGQFF. In nucleotides, the CDR3 is TGTGCCTGGAGTGGGGGACAGGGGCAGTTCTTC.

This chain connects TRBV5-1 to TRBJ2-7, with D possibly TRBD2 on 6 matching bases. Trimming removed 5 bases from V and 7 bases from J, with 16 bases in between. The CDR3 consists of 13 residues. CDR1 SGHRS and CDR2 YFSETQ come from the germline V gene. This chain's CDR3 is CASRIAEGGEQYF. CDR3 nucleotides: TGCGCCAGCAGGATAGCGGAAGGTGGGGAGCAGTACTTC.

The rearrangement links TRBV5-1 to TRBJ2-1, with 7 bases aligning to TRBD2. The germline CDR1 and CDR2 sequences are SGHRS and YFSETQ. There are 14 residues in the CDR3. The V and J ends lost 0 bases and 5 bases, in that order; junction bases with no gene match: 2. CDR3 bases: TGCGCCAGCAGCTTGGGCGGGAGCGACAATGAGCAGTTCTTC. Amino acids: CASSLGGSDNEQFF.

The genes are TRBV18 and TRBJ2-3; perhaps TRBD1 as D (6 bases). The CDR3 has 15 residues. Trimming shortened V by 2 bases and J by 0 bases, and 9 bases separated the two germline ends. Germline V lookup: CDR1 KGHSH, CDR2 LQKENI. The CDR3 DNA follows: TGTGCCAGCTCACCAACCGGGACAAGCACAGATACGCAGTATTTT. This codes for CASSPTGTSTDTQYF.

The V and J genes are TRBV19 and TRBJ2-3; 10 nucleotides line up with TRBD2. This CDR3 is built from 15 residues. The J segment lost 6 bases and the V segment lost 1 base, leaving 4 bases of the junction unmatched. In germline, CDR1 is LNHDA, CDR2 SQIVND (reference sequence). CDR3 nucleotides: TGTGCCAGTAGTATAGGCGGGACTAGCGTGGATACGCAGTATTTT. It translates to CASSIGGTSVDTQYF.

The chain combines TRBV28 with TRBJ1-1; a weak D match, TRBD1 (5 bases). The germline V gene encodes CDR1 MDHEN and CDR2 SYDVKM. The CDR3 has 15 residues. The V and J ends lost 5 bases and 0 bases respectively, with 13 bases between them. The CDR3 DNA follows: TGTGCCAGCAGTGGGGCTGACAGTTTGAACACTGAAGCTTTCTTT. Its protein is CASSGADSLNTEAFF.

The gene calls are TRBV5-1 and TRBJ2-1; D gene ambiguous. The germline V gene encodes CDR1 SGHRS and CDR2 YFSETQ. The CDR3 runs to 13 residues. Trimming pared 7 bases from V and 6 bases from J, leaving 14 bases between. CDR3 nucleotide sequence: TGCGCCAGCTCCCTGAGTAGATCCAATGAGCAGTTCTTC. Its protein is CASSLSRSNEQFF.

The chain has TRBV7-9 and TRBJ1-1, with no clear D. Per germline, CDR1 SEHNR and CDR2 FQNEAQ (reference sequence). The germline V and J ends were trimmed by 5 bases and 1 base, with 11 bases remaining between them. The CDR3 is 14 residues long. The CDR3 region is CASSPRQANTEAFF. Here the CDR3 DNA reads TGTGCCAGCAGCCCCAGGCAGGCGAACACTGAAGCTTTCTTT.

The chain combines TRBV9 with TRBJ2-2; D remains ambiguous. Germline V CDR1 and CDR2: SGDLS, YYNGEE. This CDR3 has 14 residues. V was trimmed by 0 bases and J by 2 bases, leaving 5 bases between them. Here the CDR3 reads CASSVDSNTGELFF. The DNA for the CDR3 is TGTGCCAGCAGCGTAGACAGTAACACCGGGGAGCTGTTTTTT.

J is TRBJ2-3 and V is TRBV4-3; 9 positions agree with TRBD1. V shed 5 bases, J shed 1 base, and the junction held 10 bases outside the gene matches. The CDR3 sequence is 17 residues long. CDR1 and CDR2 from the germline V gene are LGHNA and YSLEER. The CDR3 coding sequence is TGCGCCAGCAGCAAGGGACAGGGAAAGTCTGGCACAGATACGCAGTATTTT. Protein sequence: CASSKGQGKSGTDTQYF.

The gene calls are TRBV6-1 and TRBJ1-4, with 10 positions matching TRBD1. Trimming at V came to 6 bases and at J to 8 bases, leaving 6 bases not matched to a gene. There are 14 residues in the CDR3. CDR1 is MNHNS and CDR2 is SASEGT in the germline V gene. This chain's CDR3 is CASRVTGGSEKLFF. The CDR3 DNA sequence: TGTGCCAGCAGGGTGACAGGGGGCTCGGAAAAACTGTTTTTT.

This chain joins TRBV27 and TRBJ2-5; D might be TRBD2 (5 bases). Trimming pared 4 bases from V and 5 bases from J, leaving 20 bases between. The CDR3 sequence is 16 residues long. In germline, CDR1 is MNHEY, CDR2 SMNVEV (reference sequence). As DNA, the CDR3 is TGTGCCAGCAGTTCCCGCTTAGCTCTAGGCGGGGAGACCCAGTACTTC. This sequence encodes CASSSRLALGGETQYF.

The chain combines TRBV6-4 with TRBJ1-1, with D uncertain. Germline V gene data show CDR1 as MRHNA and CDR2 as SNTAGT. This CDR3 is 13 amino acids long. V lost 4 bases to trimming and J lost 1 base, with 7 bases between them. CDR3 loop: CASSVAENTEAFF. CDR3 coding DNA: TGTGCCAGCAGTGTCGCGGAGAACACTGAAGCTTTCTTT.